This T cell receptor (beta chain) was observed in a study of T-cell memory formation after mild COVID-19. Study-level information: The TCR clusters were mostly specific to one donor. General observations from the study: For contracting clones, CD4+ ones sat mainly in CM and EM, CD8+ in EMRA. Researchers could not confirm that second-wave clones peaking on day 37 targeted SARS-CoV-2.

The CDR3 loop spans 16 amino acids. The V gene's germline CDR1 is SGHRS and CDR2 YFSETQ. Trimming cost V 4 bases and J 3 bases; bases outside gene matches: 7. TCRdb processed the 5' RACE reads anew with MiXCR; each CDR3 protein has one entry. The table shows about 200,000 distinct CDR3 sequences, with 16% occurring only once. Comments on this clonotype: The target antigen is unknown.

The sample comprised PBMCs or a T cell subset sorted from them (not recorded which). The receptor comes from an adult woman who had mild COVID-19 (a few samples of this study predate the infection). Cell type and time point are not known. The gene calls are TRBV5-1 and TRBJ2-3; TRBD2 matches 11 bases. The CDR3 sequence: CASSLSLAGGTDTQYF. The CDR3 DNA reads as TGCGCCAGCAGCCTCTCCCTAGCGGGGGGTACAGATACGCAGTATTTT.